A selection of T cell receptor beta chains follows, all from one sample in a study of cytomegalovirus exposure and HLA in healthy donors. Here immunoSEQ multiplex PCR was the method, and the copy in TCRdb shows in-frame clones only, minus some. The profile shows fewer than 250,000 clones, 70% to 90% of them singletons. Sequencing was performed on PBMCs. The receptors shown here come from a woman under 30 in good health and CMV-seronegative. Each CDR3 is given with its conserved first and last residue. The D gene is left open where the match is weak. Rows may omit the clone size; those that give it use once, few, many or a size class.

cdr3_aa: CASSLLQRSNTGELFF
cdr3_nt: TGTGCCAGCTCGCTTTTGCAGCGTTCGAACACCGGGGAGCTGTTTTTT
j_call: TRBJ2-2
d_call: NA
cdr3_length: 16
v_call: TRBV18
clone_size: NA

cdr3_aa: CASSDVGGNEKLFF
cdr3_nt: TGTGCCAGCAGTGATGTGGGGGGTAATGAAAAACTGTTTTTT
j_call: TRBJ1-4
d_call: NA
cdr3_length: 14
v_call: TRBV25-1
clone_size: few

cdr3_aa: CASIRLAGFPEQFF
cdr3_nt: TGTGCCAGCATACGACTAGCGGGGTTCCCTGAGCAGTTCTTC
j_call: TRBJ2-1
d_call: TRBD2
cdr3_length: 14
v_call: TRBV27
clone_size: NA

cdr3_aa: CASGFGGRYEQYF
cdr3_nt: TGTGCTAGTGGTTTTGGAGGACGCTACGAGCAGTACTTC
j_call: TRBJ2-7
d_call: NA
cdr3_length: 13
v_call: TRBV12-5
clone_size: NA

cdr3_aa: CASSPPGVKVGQPQHF
cdr3_nt: TGTGCCAGCAGCCCACCCGGGGTTAAAGTGGGTCAGCCCCAGCATTTT
j_call: TRBJ1-5
d_call: NA
cdr3_length: 16
v_call: TRBV9
clone_size: once

cdr3_aa: CASSRQGGQPQHF
cdr3_nt: TGTGCCAGCAGCCGACAGGGCGGGCAGCCCCAGCATTTT
j_call: TRBJ1-5
d_call: TRBD1
cdr3_length: 13
v_call: TRBV6-5
clone_size: NA

cdr3_aa: CASSVGGTGSYEQYF
cdr3_nt: TGTGCCAGCAGCGTAGGCGGGACGGGTTCCTACGAGCAGTACTTC
j_call: TRBJ2-7
d_call: NA
cdr3_length: 15
v_call: TRBV9
clone_size: NA

cdr3_aa: CASSPQGAGVLTF
cdr3_nt: TGTGCCAGCAGTCCCCAGGGGGCGGGGGTCCTGACTTTC
j_call: TRBJ2-6
d_call: TRBD1
cdr3_length: 13
v_call: TRBV6-5
clone_size: NA

cdr3_aa: CASSGTVREQYF
cdr3_nt: TGTGCCAGCAGCGGGACAGTACGGGAGCAGTACTTC
j_call: TRBJ2-7
d_call: TRBD1
cdr3_length: 12
v_call: TRBV7-3
clone_size: NA

cdr3_aa: CASGRGARNTEAFF
cdr3_nt: TGTGCCAGCGGTCGGGGGGCAAGGAACACTGAAGCTTTCTTT
j_call: TRBJ1-1
d_call: NA
cdr3_length: 14
v_call: TRBV5-4
clone_size: NA

cdr3_aa: CASGFPPMGAGTF
cdr3_nt: TGTGCTAGTGGTTTTCCCCCGATGGGCGCCGGCACCTTC
j_call: TRBJ1-2
d_call: NA
cdr3_length: 13
v_call: TRBV12-5
clone_size: NA

cdr3_aa: CASSLPPGYEQYF
cdr3_nt: TGTGCCAGCAGCTTACCACCGGGCTACGAGCAGTACTTC
j_call: TRBJ2-7
d_call: NA
cdr3_length: 13
v_call: TRBV7-2
clone_size: NA

cdr3_aa: CASSPGTSGVTGGLFF
cdr3_nt: TGTGCCAGCAGCCCCGGGACTAGCGGGGTAACCGGGGGGCTGTTTTTT
j_call: TRBJ2-2
d_call: TRBD2
cdr3_length: 16
v_call: TRBV4-2
clone_size: NA

cdr3_aa: CASSKEQGRNQPQHF
cdr3_nt: TGTGCCAGCAGCAAAGAACAGGGGCGGAATCAGCCCCAGCATTTT
j_call: TRBJ1-5
d_call: NA
cdr3_length: 15
v_call: TRBV21-1
clone_size: NA

cdr3_aa: CASSFQAGVNEQYF
cdr3_nt: TGTGCCAGCAGCTTCCAAGCGGGAGTGAACGAGCAGTACTTC
j_call: TRBJ2-7
d_call: TRBD2
cdr3_length: 14
v_call: TRBV7-2
clone_size: NA

cdr3_aa: CASSSRGVGTEAFF
cdr3_nt: TGTGCCAGCAGCTCCCGGGGGGTGGGGACTGAAGCTTTCTTT
j_call: TRBJ1-1
d_call: NA
cdr3_length: 14
v_call: TRBV7-8
clone_size: NA

cdr3_aa: CASSFKQYF
cdr3_nt: TGCGCCAGCAGCTTCAAGCAGTACTTC
j_call: TRBJ2-7
d_call: NA
cdr3_length: 9
v_call: TRBV5-1
clone_size: NA

cdr3_aa: CASRKTAKETQYF
cdr3_nt: TGTGCCAGCAGGAAGACAGCAAAAGAGACCCAGTACTTC
j_call: TRBJ2-5
d_call: NA
cdr3_length: 13
v_call: TRBV6-5
clone_size: NA